This passage covers 18 T cell receptor beta chains from one sample sequenced in a study of control samples from healthy donors and cancer patients. Data came from immunoSEQ multiplex PCR; TCRdb stores just in-frame clones and leaves some out. The sample contains some 120,000 clones, 93% of which appear only once. The sequencing sample was made of blood. The receptors were sampled from a man aged 30 to 39 in good health.

The chain links TRBV10-3 to TRBJ1-1; 10 bases align to TRBD1. CDR3 length: 13 residues. Germline CDR1 is ENHRY and CDR2 is SYGVKD. Losses at the gene ends were 6 bases for V and 7 bases for J; bases not matched to a gene: 5. CDR3 in DNA: TGTGCCATCAGACCCGGACAGGGGGATGAAGCTTTCTTT. It translates to CAIRPGQGDEAFF.

This chain joins TRBV6-5 and TRBJ1-2; 11 bases fit TRBD1. This CDR3 comprises 15 residues. Germline V gene data show CDR1 as MNHEY and CDR2 as SVGAGI. V lost 6 bases to trimming and J lost 8 bases; unmatched junction nucleotides: 11. This CDR3 reads CASRTEGQGGGGYTF. CDR3 DNA sequence: TGTGCCAGCAGGACCGAGGGACAGGGGGGCGGGGGCTACACCTTC.

This chain links TRBV10-3 with TRBJ1-5; TRBD1 aligns across 8 bases. The V gene end was trimmed by 0 bases and the J gene end by 5 bases; junction bases not matched to a gene: 0. Germline CDR1 is ENHRY and CDR2 is SYGVKD. The CDR3 is 14 residues long. For the CDR3, the DNA is TGTGCCATCAGTGAGTCGACAGGGGATCAGCCCCAGCATTTT. Its translation is CAISESTGDQPQHF.

The V gene is TRBV7-8, the J gene TRBJ2-7; no definite D call. Trimming took off 1 base at V and 7 bases at J, with 8 bases between the two ends. CDR1 and CDR2 from the germline V gene are SGHVS and FQNEAQ. This CDR3 comprises 12 residues. CDR3 sequence: CASSLVRWEQYF. CDR3 DNA sequence: TGTGCCAGCAGCTTAGTGAGGTGGGAGCAGTACTTC.

The chain combines TRBV2 with TRBJ2-7; a possible D gene is TRBD1 (6 bases). The germline V gene has CDR1 SNHLY and CDR2 FYNNEI. The CDR3 is 15 amino acids. With 6 bases removed from V and 6 bases from J, the gap between germline ends came to 21 bases. The CDR3: CASSLIGQGTSEQYF. CDR3 bases: TGTGCCAGCAGCCTGATAGGGCAGGGGACAAGCGAGCAGTACTTC.

V usage is TRBV5-6 and J usage is TRBJ2-7; 8 nucleotides match TRBD2. V lost 3 bases, J lost 4 bases, and 9 bases stayed unmatched. The CDR3 has 15 amino acids. The germline V gene has CDR1 SGHDT and CDR2 YYEEEE. The CDR3 nucleotides read TGTGCCAGCAGCTCACTCGGGGGGGCCCGGTACGAGCAGTACGTC. Its translation: CASSSLGGARYEQYV.

This clone appeared once. The chain is built from TRBV21-1 and TRBJ2-5; TRBD2 is taken as the D call from the table, unchecked against the DNA. TRBV21-1 represents a pseudogene. CDR3 length: 14 amino acids. CDR3 DNA: TGTGCCAGCAGCACCGGTGGCGGGGGGGAGACCCAGTACTTC. Protein product: CASSTGGGGETQYF.

On this clone itself: One end of the junction varies from germline; a read error may be responsible. The chain has TRBV7-6 and TRBJ2-6; D unclear. The germline V gene encodes CDR1 SGHVS and CDR2 FNYEAQ. The CDR3 runs to 16 residues. CDR3 sequence (DNA): TGTGCCAGCAGCTTAGGCACATCATCTGGGGTCAACGTCCTGACTTTC. Its protein is CASSLGTSSGVNVLTF.

The table lists this clone with a few counts. The J gene is TRBJ1-6, the V gene TRBV28; 7 nucleotides match TRBD1. There are 16 residues in the CDR3. Trimming cost V 6 bases and J 4 bases; bases outside gene matches: 9. Germline values: CDR1 MDHEN, CDR2 SYDVKM. CDR3 residues: CASRRLQGRYNSPLHF. CDR3 bases: TGTGCCAGCAGGCGATTACAGGGGCGGTATAATTCACCCCTCCACTTT. Using reference TRBV28 and TRBJ1-6 for the parts outside the CDR3, the full variable domain is DVKVTQSSRYLVKRTGEKVFLECVQDMDHENMFWYRQDPGLGLRLIYFSYDVKMKEKGDIPEGYSVSREKKERFSLILESASTNQTSMYLCASRRLQGRYNSPLHFGNGTRLTVT.

The chain recombines TRBV9 with TRBJ2-5; 8 positions match TRBD1. The V segment lost 4 bases and the J segment 9 bases; nucleotides outside the gene matches: 11. Germline lookup yields CDR1 SGDLS and CDR2 YYNGEE. This CDR3 region has 14 residues. CDR3 DNA: TGTGCCAGCAGCCCCGAGGGGGCACAGGGGGCCCAGTACTTC. The encoded protein is CASSPEGAQGAQYF.

This chain links TRBV6-1 with TRBJ1-6; D unclear. V was cut by 4 bases and J by 8 bases, with 21 bases left in between. Per the germline V gene, CDR1 is MNHNS and CDR2 is SASEGT. This CDR3 region has 17 residues. The CDR3 reads CASSVLTPTGIHSPLHF. The CDR3 DNA sequence: TGTGCCAGCAGTGTATTAACACCCACTGGGATACATTCACCCCTCCACTTT.

This rearrangement joins TRBV28 to TRBJ1-1; the match to TRBD1 covers 7 bases. Trimming cost V 5 bases and J 0 bases; bases outside gene matches: 9. The length of the CDR3 is 16 residues. From germline, CDR1 is MDHEN and CDR2 SYDVKM. The CDR3 protein is CASSPYGDSLNTEAFF. CDR3 nucleotide sequence: TGTGCCAGCAGTCCCTATGGGGACAGTTTGAACACTGAAGCTTTCTTT.

On this clone: Other DNA sequences of this sample code for an identical CDR3. CDR3: CASSVDNGGTTDTQYF. The CDR3 coding sequence is TGTGCCAGCAGCGTAGATAACGGGGGCACCACAGATACGCAGTATTTT. The chain links TRBV9 to TRBJ2-3; either TRBD1 or TRBD2 may supply D (6 bases each). There are 16 residues in the CDR3. The V end lost 0 bases, the J end lost 2 bases, and 13 bases lay between the germline ends. The germline V gene has CDR1 SGDLS and CDR2 YYNGEE.

The V and J genes are TRBV9 and TRBJ2-1, with 9 bases fitting TRBD2. Germline CDR1 reads SGDLS; CDR2 reads YYNGEE. CDR3 size: 15 residues. The junction had 5 bases not matched to a gene; V was cut back by 2 bases and J by 5 bases. CDR3 in DNA: TGTGCCAGCAGCGTCAGCGGGGGGCCTAACAATGAGCAGTTCTTC. It is translated as CASSVSGGPNNEQFF.

V and J are TRBV7-9 and TRBJ2-1; no clear D. CDR3 length equals 15 residues. Germline V CDR1 and CDR2: SEHNR, FQNEAQ (reference sequence). The germline V and J ends were trimmed by 7 bases and 7 bases, with 20 bases remaining between them. The CDR3 loop is CASTLEGRYGNEQFF. The CDR3 DNA reads TGTGCCAGCACCCTTGAAGGGCGGTACGGAAATGAGCAGTTCTTC.

The chain couples TRBV10-1 to TRBJ2-2, with 9 bases lining up with TRBD1. Germline V lookup: CDR1 WNHNN, CDR2 SYGVQD (reference sequence). Trimming removed 3 bases from V and 5 bases from J; junction bases left unmatched: 19. The CDR3 has 20 residues. CDR3 sequence (DNA): TGCGCCAGCAGTGACCGCGAGGACAGGGGACCCGAAAGTTTGACCGGGGAGCTGTTTTTT. It codes for CASSDREDRGPESLTGELFF.

The V gene is TRBV3-1 (or the pseudogene TRBV3-2), the J gene TRBJ2-7; tentative D call: TRBD1 (7 bases). Germline V gene data show CDR1 as LGHDT and CDR2 as YNNKEL (reference sequence). With 2 bases removed from V and 3 bases from J, the gap between germline ends came to 17 bases. The CDR3 is made up of 16 amino acids. The CDR3 protein is CASSQSGGTAGYEQYF. The DNA of the CDR3 is TGTGCCAGCAGCCAAAGCGGCGGGACAGCCGGCTACGAGCAGTACTTC.

The rearrangement links TRBV19 to TRBJ1-3; 8 nucleotides align to TRBD1. The CDR3 consists of 15 residues. The V gene's germline CDR1 is LNHDA and CDR2 SQIVND (reference sequence). With V trimmed by 5 bases and J by 2 bases, 5 bases remained unmatched. CDR3 residues: CASSSRDRPGNTIYF. The CDR3 region has the DNA TGTGCCAGTAGTTCCCGGGACAGGCCTGGAAACACCATATATTTT.